The source of this T cell receptor beta chain is a study of blood T cells in healthy people across ages. Study results and limitations: Naive CD4+ cells and diversity were both higher in long-lived donors than in aged donors. Using unsorted PBMCs precluded a conclusive naive versus antigen-experienced comparison. Higher naive T cell percentage went strongly together with higher TCR beta diversity.

The second PCR ran about 6 to 11 cycles with a sample-barcoded 5' primer and J-beta primers. TCRdb re-analysed the 5' RACE reads in MiXCR, keeping a single row per CDR3 protein. The data contain about 720,000 distinct CDR3 sequences, about a fifth of them singletons. Isolation of PBMCs gave at least 6.5 million cells per sample. The CDR3 covers 18 residues. Germline V gene data show CDR1 as MNHEY and CDR2 as SVGAGI. Trimming took 0 bases from V and 4 from J, leaving 21 bases between them. About this clonotype: Its target is unknown.

The specimen was blood. The chain joins TRBV6-5 to TRBJ1-1; tentatively, D is TRBD1 (5 bases). The source of this sequence is a man aged 65 to 85 in good health. DNA for the CDR3: TGTGCCAGCAGTTACTCGAATCGCAGGGCAAGGGAAGGCACTGAAGCTTTCTTT. As protein: CASSYSNRRAREGTEAFF.